The clone carrying this TCR beta chain was seen repeatedly, ten times or more. At one boundary the junction diverges from the germline segment, which might be a read error. This library used roughly 0.4 ug RNA and molecular barcoded adaptors spanning alpha/delta and beta/gamma chains. TCRdb re-called the reads through MiXCR, storing one row per CDR3 protein. The sample consists of 94,000 or so distinct CDR3 sequences, around 12% of them appearing once. The data were taken from a study of read filtering for tumor transcriptome and immune sequencing. The CDR3 extends over 11 amino acids. Germline CDR1 is SNHLY and CDR2 is FYNNEI.

The receptor comes from a donor over 35 with multiple myeloma. The chain recombines TRBV2 with TRBJ2-1; a weak D match, TRBD2 (6 bases). The sequencing sample was made of a population of CD138-negative cells sorted from bone marrow. CDR3 bases: TGTGCCAGCAGTGTATGGGAGGCCCGTCGCTTC. This gives the protein CASSVWEARRF.